These 10 T cell receptor beta chains were sequenced from one sample in a study of blood T cell repertoires in COVID-19. The method was immunoSEQ multiplex PCR; TCRdb's version includes in-frame clones alone and lacks a portion of them. The data show about 220,000 clones, over 60% seen once. The sequencing input was peripheral blood. These receptors originate from a woman between 65 and 79 years old with acute or convalescent COVID-19.

This chain uses TRBV11-3 with TRBJ2-5, with 7 bases aligning to TRBD1. Germline V gives CDR1 SGHNT, CDR2 YENEEA. V was clipped by 5 bases and J by 7 bases; unmatched bases: 4. The CDR3 is 12 amino acids. CDR3 sequence reads: CASSDTGATQYF. CDR3 bases: TGTGCCAGCAGCGACACAGGGGCGACCCAGTACTTC.

The rearrangement joins TRBV27 to TRBJ2-6; tentatively, D is TRBD1 (6 bases). CDR1 and CDR2 from the germline V gene are MNHEY and SMNVEV (reference sequence). V gave up 5 bases and J gave up 1 base, with 12 bases separating them. CDR3 length equals 16 residues. The CDR3 reads CASSRTVWSGANVLTF. The DNA of the CDR3 is TGTGCCAGCAGTCGGACAGTCTGGTCTGGGGCCAACGTCCTGACTTTC.

V is TRBV14 and J is TRBJ2-3; weak D call: TRBD1 (6 bases). V shed 2 bases and J shed 2 bases, with 14 bases lying between them. CDR1 and CDR2 (germline): SGHDN, FVKESK. This CDR3 spans 16 amino acids. The CDR3 here is CASSQHQGTNTDTQYF. CDR3 in DNA: TGTGCCAGCAGCCAACACCAAGGGACAAACACAGATACGCAGTATTTT.

The sample holds many counts of this clone. The chain's CDR3 is CATSDPARSASYNEQFF. The CDR3 region has the DNA TGTGCCACCAGTGACCCCGCCAGGTCGGCGTCCTACAATGAGCAGTTCTTC. V usage is TRBV24-1 and J usage is TRBJ2-1; no clear D. CDR1 is KGHDR, CDR2 SFDVKD, per germline. This CDR3 contains 17 residues. V lost 4 bases and J 1 base, leaving 16 bases between the germline ends.

J is TRBJ1-2 and V is TRBV6-1; D is perhaps TRBD1 (6 bases). Germline loops: CDR1 MNHNS, CDR2 SASEGT. The CDR3 consists of 17 residues. With 0 bases removed from V and 1 base from J, the gap between germline ends came to 15 bases. In DNA form, the CDR3 reads TGTGCCAGCAGTGAAGCACTACTAAGGACAGTTAACTATGGCTACACCTTC. Translating gives CASSEALLRTVNYGYTF.

The chain uses TRBV6-5 and TRBJ1-5; 8 bases fit TRBD1. The CDR3 contains 14 residues. CDR1 is MNHEY, CDR2 SVGAGI, per germline. The ends lost 6 bases at V and 7 bases at J; junction bases unmatched: 8. The CDR3 region is CASRKTGDRQPQHF. The CDR3 region has the DNA TGTGCCAGCAGAAAGACAGGGGATCGCCAGCCCCAGCATTTT.

The V gene is TRBV4-1, the J gene TRBJ2-1; no clear D. The V gene's germline CDR1 is MGHRA and CDR2 YSYEKL. The germline V and J ends were trimmed by 0 bases and 4 bases, with 13 bases remaining between them. The CDR3 is 16 amino acids. CDR3 in amino acids: CASSQEGLELYNEQFF. DNA for the CDR3: TGCGCCAGCAGCCAAGAGGGTCTAGAACTGTACAATGAGCAGTTCTTC.

The rearrangement links TRBV5-1 to TRBJ2-1; 7 nucleotides match TRBD2. Germline loops: CDR1 SGHRS, CDR2 YFSETQ. With V trimmed by 4 bases and J by 8 bases, 9 bases remained unmatched. The CDR3 is 14 amino acids. As DNA, the CDR3 is TGCGCCAGCAGCCTGGGGAGGGGCGGGGATGAGCAGTTCTTC. As protein: CASSLGRGGDEQFF.

This clone was found a few times. V gene TRBV7-2 combines with J gene TRBJ1-5, with 7 bases identical to TRBD1. Unmatched junction bases numbered 13, after V lost 5 bases and J lost 3 bases. The germline V gene encodes CDR1 SGHTA and CDR2 FQGNSA. This CDR3 has 17 amino acids. CDR3 DNA sequence: TGTGCCAGCAGCCCCCCAGGTAGGGGGCCTAACAATCAGCCCCAGCATTTT. Residues: CASSPPGRGPNNQPQHF.

The V gene is TRBV25-1, the J gene TRBJ2-7; D not resolved. Germline-derived CDR1 and CDR2 are MGHDK and SYGVNS. Between the trimmed V and J ends, which lost 1 base and 5 bases, there was a span of 12 bases. This CDR3 spans 14 amino acids. CDR3 DNA: TGTGCCAGCAGTGAATTGGTGGCTTCCGACGAGCAGTACTTC. Amino acid sequence: CASSELVASDEQYF.